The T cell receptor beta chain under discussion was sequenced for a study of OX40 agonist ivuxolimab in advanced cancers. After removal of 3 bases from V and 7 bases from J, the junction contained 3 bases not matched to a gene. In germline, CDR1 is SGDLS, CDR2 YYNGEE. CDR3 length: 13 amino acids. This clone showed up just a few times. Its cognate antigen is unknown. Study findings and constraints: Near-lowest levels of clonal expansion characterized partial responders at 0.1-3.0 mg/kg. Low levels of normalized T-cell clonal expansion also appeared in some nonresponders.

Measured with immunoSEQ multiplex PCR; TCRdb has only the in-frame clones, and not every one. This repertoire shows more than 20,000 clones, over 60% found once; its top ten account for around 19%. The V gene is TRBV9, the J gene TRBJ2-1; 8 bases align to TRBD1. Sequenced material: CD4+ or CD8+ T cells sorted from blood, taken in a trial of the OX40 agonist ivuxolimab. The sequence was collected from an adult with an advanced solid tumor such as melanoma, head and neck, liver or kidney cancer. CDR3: CASSENRGNEQFF. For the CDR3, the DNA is TGTGCCAGCAGCGAAAACAGGGGGAATGAGCAGTTCTTC. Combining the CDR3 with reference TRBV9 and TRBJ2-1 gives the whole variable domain DSGVTQTPKHLITATGQRVTLRCSPRSGDLSVYWYQQSLDQGLQFLIQYYNGEERAKGNILERFSAQQFPDLHSELNLSSLELGDSALYFCASSENRGNEQFFGPGTRLTVL.